The 4 T cell receptor beta chains below all came from one sample that was sequenced in a study of cytomegalovirus exposure and HLA in healthy donors. Vbeta (60) and Jbeta (13) primers were used in the PCR. Method: immunoSEQ multiplex PCR; TCRdb's copy keeps in-frame clones and lacks some. The profile shows 120,000 to 150,000 clones, 80% of them singletons. Sequences were obtained from PBMCs. These receptors all come from a male donor in good health and CMV-seropositive.

The V gene is TRBV13, the J gene TRBJ1-1; D may be TRBD1 (5 bases). The CDR3 extends over 16 amino acids. Germline values: CDR1 PRHDT, CDR2 FYEKMQ (reference sequence). V lost 0 bases to trimming and J lost 4 bases, with 15 bases between them. This CDR3 is CASSLGVTEVRTEAFF. The DNA of the CDR3 is TGTGCCAGCAGCTTAGGGGTGACAGAAGTACGCACTGAAGCTTTCTTT.

The chain is built from TRBV9 and TRBJ1-2; TRBD1 might be the D (6 bases). This CDR3 is 15 amino acids long. V was pared by 3 bases and J by 4 bases, with 16 bases between. Germline V CDR1 and CDR2: SGDLS, YYNGEE. CDR3 residues: CASSATGASLYGYTF. Written as DNA, the CDR3 is TGTGCCAGCAGCGCGACAGGAGCAAGCCTCTATGGCTACACCTTC.

The chain couples TRBV15 to TRBJ2-1; 7 bases are shared with TRBD2. The germline V gene has CDR1 LNHNV and CDR2 YYDKDF (reference sequence). The CDR3 sequence is 18 residues long. V shed 0 bases and J 1 base; nucleotides not matched to a gene: 9. The CDR3 bases are TGTGCCACCAGCAGAGATCGTCCTGGGGGGGGGTCCTACAATGAGCAGTTCTTC. Translation gives CATSRDRPGGGSYNEQFF.

V gene TRBV7-6 combines with J gene TRBJ2-7, with 9 positions matching TRBD2. The CDR3 covers 16 residues. Per the germline V gene, CDR1 is SGHVS and CDR2 is FNYEAQ. The V segment lost 6 bases and the J segment 0 bases; nucleotides outside the gene matches: 9. This chain's CDR3 is CASSGGRGGSSYEQYF. DNA of the CDR3: TGTGCCAGCAGTGGAGGGCGGGGGGGGAGCTCCTACGAGCAGTACTTC.